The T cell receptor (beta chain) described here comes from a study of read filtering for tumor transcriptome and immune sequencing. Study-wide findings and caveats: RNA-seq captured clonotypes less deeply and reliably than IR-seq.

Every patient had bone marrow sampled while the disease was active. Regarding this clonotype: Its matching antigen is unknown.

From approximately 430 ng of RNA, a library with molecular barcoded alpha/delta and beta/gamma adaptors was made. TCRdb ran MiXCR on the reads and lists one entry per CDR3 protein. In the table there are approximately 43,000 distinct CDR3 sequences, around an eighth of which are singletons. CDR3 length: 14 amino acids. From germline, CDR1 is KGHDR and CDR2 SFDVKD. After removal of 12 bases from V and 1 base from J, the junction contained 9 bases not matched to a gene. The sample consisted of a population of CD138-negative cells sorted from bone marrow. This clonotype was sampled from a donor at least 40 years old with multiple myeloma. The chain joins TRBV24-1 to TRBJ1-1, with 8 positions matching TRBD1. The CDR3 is CAAGPGTGNTEAFF. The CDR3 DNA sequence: TGTGCCGCCGGTCCCGGGACAGGGAACACTGAAGCTTTCTTT.